This T cell receptor (beta chain) stems from a study of CD8+ T cells in alopecia areata. Study overall: Treated patients swallowed 5 to 10 mg of oral tofacitinib twice daily.

With 6 bases clipped from V and 1 base from J, the junction kept 6 bases outside the gene matches. This CDR3 contains 16 residues. In germline, CDR1 is SNHLY, CDR2 FYNNEI. General study findings and limits: Greater clonality was observed in lesional scalp samples, especially alopecia totalis/universalis, versus normal scalp. Sequence data from scalp samples additionally include resident alphabeta T cells of normal skin.

To note about this clone: Its antigen is not known.

Reverse transcribed after extraction, RNA yielded cDNA as the sequencing template. The assay was immunoSEQ multiplex PCR, and TCRdb's table has in-frame clones only and misses some. The repertoire consists of about 140,000 clones, with 51% occurring once and the leading ten covering more than 0.95%. The material was CD4+ T cells sorted from blood, obtained at week 0. The V call is TRBV2, the J call TRBJ2-6; 7 nucleotides match TRBD2. This receptor was identified in a human donor with alopecia areata. The CDR3 sequence: CASRSDGRSGANVLTF. CDR3 sequence (DNA): TGTGCCAGCAGATCGGACGGGAGGTCTGGGGCCAACGTCCTGACTTTC.